This T cell receptor (beta chain) originates from a study of response to subunit inactivated influenza vaccine. Study results and limitations: Researchers suggested that each seasonal influenza vaccination recruits few new T cells.

On this clonotype itself: Its target is unknown.

TCRdb re-called the RT-PCR reads with MiXCR, one entry per CDR3 protein. The sample lists hundreds of thousands of distinct CDR3 sequences, roughly 14% occurring once. This TCR was sampled from a man aged 45-65 years who received an inactivated influenza vaccine. Sequencing used PBMCs from blood, obtained approximately 15 days before vaccination.

Here the CDR3 DNA reads TGTGCCACCAGCAGCTTCCAGGTCACAGATACGCAGTATTTT. Residues: CATSSFQVTDTQYF. The chain links TRBV15 to TRBJ2-3; D unclear. V lost 3 bases, J lost 2 bases, and 9 bases lay in between. Germline lookup yields CDR1 LNHNV and CDR2 YYDKDF (reference sequence). The CDR3 length is 14 residues. Combining the CDR3 with reference TRBV15 and TRBJ2-3 gives the whole variable domain DAMVIQNPRYQVTQFGKPVTLSCSQTLNHNVMYWYQQKSSQAPKLLFHYYDKDFNNEADTPDNFQSRRPNTSFCFLDIRSPGLGDTAMYLCATSSFQVTDTQYFGPGTRLTVL.